The source of this T cell receptor (beta chain) is a study of T cells in Graves' hyperthyroidism and ophthalmopathy. Study-wide findings and caveats: For ophthalmopathy, model prediction preceded onset by a median approximately 6 months.

Regarding this clonotype: What it binds is unknown.

Per the germline V gene, CDR1 is SGHRS and CDR2 is YFSETQ. CDR3 length: 15 amino acids. Trimming cost V 4 bases and J 4 bases; bases outside gene matches: 8. Amplification of TCR beta CDR3 regions used RNA as the template. The HTBI set primed first-round TCR CDR3 RT-PCR. A single record per CDR3 protein comes from TCRdb applying MiXCR to the multiplex PCR reads. The sample has approximately 400,000 distinct CDR3 sequences, approximately 14% seen once. The origin of this receptor is a woman in her sixties or seventies with Graves' hyperthyroidism. The V and J genes are TRBV5-1 and TRBJ1-3, with TRBD1 identical over 7 bases. Specimen: blood. The CDR3 protein is CASSLRQGVGNTIYF. CDR3 sequence (DNA): TGCGCCAGCAGCCTACGACAGGGTGTGGGAAACACCATATATTTT.